These 20 T cell receptor beta chains were all obtained from the same sample, sequenced in a study of T cell responses to AZD1222 COVID-19 vaccine (dated by TCRdb to about 2021). Libraries were prepared through the immunoSEQ multiplex PCR assay. Held by TCRdb, this immuneACCESS table contains in-frame sequences only and omits some clones. Under half of the omission traces to an unresolved V gene where checked; the cause of the rest is unknown. The sample yields around 120,000 clones; around 92% were counted once. 11% to 15% of the sample is taken by the ten largest. The intended sense of this specimen's time point label: baseline before first vaccination. This sample comprised peripheral blood, obtained on day 0 of AZD1222 vaccination. The receptors originated from an adult in good health.

In its sample, this clone was seen once. The J gene is TRBJ2-5, the V gene TRBV24-1, with TRBD2 identical over 7 bases. V lost 3 bases and J lost 0; bases outside the gene matches: 3. Per the germline V gene, CDR1 is KGHDR and CDR2 is SFDVKD. The CDR3 runs 15 residues. CDR3 loop: CATSDASGDQETQYF. As DNA, the CDR3 is TGTGCCACCAGTGATGCTAGCGGAGACCAAGAGACCCAGTACTTC.

V is TRBV12-3 or TRBV12-4 and J is TRBJ1-1, with D hard to call. The length of the CDR3 is 13 residues. The ends were cut back, 3 bases at V and 4 bases at J, with 9 bases in the middle. This CDR3 is CASSLGPFTEAFF. The CDR3 DNA reads as TGTGCCAGCAGTTTGGGTCCCTTCACTGAAGCTTTCTTT.

This clone was seen more than once but under ten times. The chain carries TRBV4-1 and TRBJ2-1; 8 nucleotides match TRBD2. There are 16 residues in the CDR3. CDR1 and CDR2 from the germline V gene are MGHRA and YSYEKL. V gave up 0 bases and J gave up 7 bases; unmatched junction bases: 8. CDR3: CASSQDPGGVVNEQFF. The CDR3 DNA sequence: TGCGCCAGCAGCCAAGATCCCGGGGGGGTGGTAAATGAGCAGTTCTTC.

Only one count was recorded for this clone. The gene calls are TRBV19 and TRBJ1-3, with D tentatively TRBD1 (5 bases). The ends were cut back, 7 bases at V and 15 bases at J, with 16 bases in the middle. The germline gives CDR1 LNHDA, CDR2 SQIVND (reference sequence). The CDR3 runs 11 residues. In DNA, the CDR3 is TGTGCCAGTAACTTCGGAAGACAGCGATATTTT. Translating gives CASNFGRQRYF.

The chain joins TRBV29-1 to TRBJ1-1, with D maybe TRBD1 (6 bases). Germline V gene data show CDR1 as SQVTM and CDR2 as ANQGSEA. The CDR3 is 11 amino acids. With 5 bases removed from V and 9 bases from J, the gap between germline ends came to 13 bases. The CDR3 is CSVTQRGKAFF. The CDR3 DNA reads TGCAGCGTTACACAAAGGGGGAAAGCTTTCTTT.

V usage is TRBV7-9 and J usage is TRBJ1-1; TRBD1 is a possible D gene (5 bases). This CDR3 is 17 amino acids long. CDR1 SEHNR and CDR2 FQNEAQ come from the germline V gene (reference sequence). Trimming shortened V by 1 base and J by 0 bases, and 15 bases separated the two germline ends. The CDR3 DNA sequence: TGTGCCAGCAGCTTAGGGGGCGTAGGGGCTCTGAACACTGAAGCTTTCTTT. Translation gives CASSLGGVGALNTEAFF.

The chain recombines TRBV27 with TRBJ1-5; D remains ambiguous. The CDR3 covers 14 residues. In germline, CDR1 is MNHEY, CDR2 SMNVEV (reference sequence). V gave up 0 bases and J gave up 2 bases, with 5 bases separating them. The CDR3 DNA follows: TGTGCCAGCAGTTTATCACCCGGCAATCAGCCCCAGCATTTT. Protein sequence: CASSLSPGNQPQHF.

This chain links TRBV4-3 with TRBJ2-2, with 11 bases lining up with TRBD2. This CDR3 spans 17 amino acids. J gave up 5 bases and V 0 bases, and 5 bases lay outside the gene matches. Germline V lookup: CDR1 LGHNA, CDR2 YSLEER. CDR3 loop: CASSQDLSGGATGELFF. DNA for the CDR3: TGCGCCAGCAGCCAAGATCTTAGCGGGGGGGCGACCGGGGAGCTGTTTTTT.

The chain couples TRBV4-1 to TRBJ1-4; D might be TRBD1 (5 bases). CDR3 length: 17 residues. The germline V gene has CDR1 MGHRA and CDR2 YSYEKL. Between the trimmed V and J ends, which lost 1 base and 8 bases, there was a span of 20 bases. CDR3 DNA sequence: TGCGCCAGCAGCCAAGTCGGAAGGAGGGAGGGACGGGAAAAACTGTTTTTT. Translated, it gives CASSQVGRREGREKLFF.

V gene TRBV30 combines with J gene TRBJ2-1; 7 bases line up with TRBD2. V was clipped by 4 bases and J by 4 bases; unmatched bases: 7. The CDR3 length is 14 residues. Germline values: CDR1 GTSNPN, CDR2 SVGIG (reference sequence). CDR3: CAWMTGGFYNEQFF. DNA for the CDR3: TGTGCCTGGATGACGGGAGGATTTTACAATGAGCAGTTCTTC.

The DNA of the CDR3 is TGTGCCAGCAGTTTTCCCTCCTACGAGCAGTACTTC. Translating gives CASSFPSYEQYF. J is TRBJ2-7 and V is TRBV28; D unclear. This CDR3 contains 12 residues. Germline CDR1 is MDHEN and CDR2 is SYDVKM. V lost 3 bases to trimming and J lost 0 bases, with 3 bases between them.

The chain uses TRBV2 and TRBJ2-3, with 10 bases matching TRBD2. The V gene's germline CDR1 is SNHLY and CDR2 FYNNEI. J lost 4 bases, V lost 7 bases, and 8 bases had no gene match. The CDR3 is 15 residues long. CDR3: CASIRAGGQSDTQYF. CDR3 coding DNA: TGTGCCAGCATACGAGCGGGGGGGCAGTCAGATACGCAGTATTTT. Filled out from reference TRBV2 and TRBJ2-3, the complete variable domain reads EPEVTQTPSHQVTQMGQEVILRCVPISNHLYFYWYRQILGQKVEFLVSFYNNEISEKSEIFDDQFSVERPDGSNFTLKIRSTKLEDSAMYFCASIRAGGQSDTQYFGPGTRLTVL.

This chain connects TRBV6-4 to TRBJ1-1; tentative D call: TRBD1 (6 bases). Deletions cut 7 bases from V and 6 bases from J, with 18 bases between. The CDR3 has 14 amino acids. Germline V lookup: CDR1 MRHNA, CDR2 SNTAGT. The CDR3 coding sequence is TGTGCCAGCAAACAGACTGACAGGACCTCTGAAGCTTTCTTT. Translated: CASKQTDRTSEAFF.

This sequence joins TRBV13 and TRBJ1-4, with D maybe TRBD1 (5 bases). V lost 5 bases, J lost 3 bases, and 10 bases lay in between. Germline CDR1 PRHDT, CDR2 FYEKMQ (reference sequence). This CDR3 has 14 residues. DNA for the CDR3: TGTGCCAGCAGCGTGATGACAGCTAATGAAAAACTGTTTTTT. The encoded protein is CASSVMTANEKLFF.

The chain is built from TRBV2 and TRBJ2-3, with 9 bases fitting TRBD2. The CDR3 length is 14 residues. The germline V gene encodes CDR1 SNHLY and CDR2 FYNNEI. Losses at the gene ends were 6 bases for V and 2 bases for J; bases not matched to a gene: 3. The CDR3 reads CASRRGGNTDTQYF. DNA for the CDR3: TGTGCCAGCAGGCGGGGGGGTAACACAGATACGCAGTATTTT. Complete variable domain (other parts from reference TRBV2 and TRBJ2-3): EPEVTQTPSHQVTQMGQEVILRCVPISNHLYFYWYRQILGQKVEFLVSFYNNEISEKSEIFDDQFSVERPDGSNFTLKIRSTKLEDSAMYFCASRRGGNTDTQYFGPGTRLTVL.

The chain links TRBV28 to TRBJ1-4, with D tentatively TRBD1 (5 bases). Trimming stripped 2 bases from V and 12 bases from J, with 10 bases between. This CDR3 is built from 12 residues. Germline values: CDR1 MDHEN, CDR2 SYDVKM. The CDR3 sequence: CASSLMGGELFF. In DNA, the CDR3 is TGTGCCAGCAGTTTAATGGGAGGGGAACTGTTTTTT.

This chain links TRBV10-3 with TRBJ2-1; D gene ambiguous. The CDR3 extends over 12 amino acids. CDR1 and CDR2 (germline): ENHRY, SYGVKD. V lost 2 bases and J lost 9, with 8 bases in between. The CDR3 DNA is TGTGCCATCAGTGAGGGAGCGATTGAGCAGTTCTTC. Residues: CAISEGAIEQFF.

The V and J genes are TRBV5-6 and TRBJ2-1; D is unclear. Deletions cut 4 bases from V and 10 bases from J, with 9 bases between. This CDR3 is 11 amino acids long. Looked up from germline, CDR1 is SGHDT and CDR2 is YYEEEE. CDR3 DNA sequence: TGTGCCAGCAGCCTCGACTGGGAGCAGTTCTTC. It is translated as CASSLDWEQFF.

The chain combines TRBV27 with TRBJ1-5, with D uncertain. V was shortened by 3 bases and J by 11 bases, with 14 bases between the two germline ends. The CDR3 is 13 amino acids. Germline V gene sequence: CDR1 MNHEY, CDR2 SMNVEV (reference sequence). The CDR3 region has the DNA TGTGCCAGCAGTTTTTCGAGTAACTCGGCCCAGCATTTT. This codes for CASSFSSNSAQHF.

This clone was seen repeatedly, ten times or more. The chain links TRBV4-3 to TRBJ2-6; tentatively, D is TRBD2 (5 bases). With 1 base removed from V and 4 bases from J, the gap between germline ends came to 11 bases. Per germline, CDR1 LGHNA and CDR2 YSLEER. There are 16 residues in the CDR3. CDR3 region: CASSQVSGSGANVLTF. CDR3 nucleotide sequence: TGCGCCAGCAGCCAAGTTTCGGGGTCGGGGGCCAACGTCCTGACTTTC.